A single sample gave rise to the 22 T cell receptor beta chains below, sequenced in a study of blood T cell repertoires in COVID-19. Clones were read by immunoSEQ multiplex PCR, and TCRdb kept only the in-frame ones, dropping some. The table shows roughly 200,000 clones, with 84% occurring only once. What was sequenced was peripheral blood. These receptors were obtained from a woman aged 70 to 79 with active or convalescent COVID-19.

The chain links TRBV3-1 (or the pseudogene TRBV3-2) to TRBJ2-1; D possibly corresponds to TRBD1 (5 bases). With 7 bases removed from V and 0 bases from J, the gap between germline ends came to 13 bases. This CDR3 comprises 15 residues. Germline V gene data show CDR1 as LGHDT and CDR2 as YNNKEL (reference sequence). In DNA, the CDR3 is TGTGCCAGCACCCGGACAATCAGCTCCTACAATGAGCAGTTCTTC. Its protein is CASTRTISSYNEQFF.

J is TRBJ1-1 and V is TRBV5-4; 7 bases match TRBD1. CDR1 SGHNT and CDR2 YYREEE come from the germline V gene (reference sequence). The CDR3 spans 14 residues. Trimming cost V 5 bases and J 5 bases; bases outside gene matches: 9. The CDR3 DNA sequence: TGTGCCAGCAGTCCTACAGGGGTTAGGACTGAAGCTTTCTTT. This translates into CASSPTGVRTEAFF. Drawing the rest from reference TRBV5-4 and TRBJ1-1, the complete variable domain is ETGVTQSPTHLIKTRGQQVTLRCSSQSGHNTVSWYQQALGQGPQFIFQYYREEENGRGNFPPRFSGLQFPNYSSELNVNALELDDSALYLCASSPTGVRTEAFFGQGTRLTVV.

DNA for the CDR3: TGTGCCAGTAGTATCCGCTCCCCCGGGACAGGCGAGGACTACACCTTC. It is translated as CASSIRSPGTGEDYTF. This chain joins TRBV19 and TRBJ1-2; TRBD1 aligns across 8 bases. V lost 3 bases, J lost 10 bases, and 16 bases stayed unmatched. The CDR3 spans 16 residues. In germline, CDR1 is LNHDA, CDR2 SQIVND (reference sequence).

The CDR3 region is CASSHNTGELFF. CDR3 in DNA: TGTGCCAGCAGTCATAACACCGGGGAGCTGTTTTTT. V usage is TRBV5-6 and J usage is TRBJ2-2; D remains unclear. Germline V lookup: CDR1 SGHDT, CDR2 YYEEEE. The CDR3 contains 12 residues. V was trimmed by 5 bases and J by 2 bases, leaving 4 bases between them. The full variable domain, rest sourced from reference TRBV5-6 and TRBJ2-2, is DAGVTQSPTHLIKTRGQQVTLRCSPKSGHDTVSWYQQALGQGPQFIFQYYEEEERQRGNFPDRFSGHQFPNYSSELNVNALLLGDSALYLCASSHNTGELFFGEGSRLTVL.

In DNA, the CDR3 is TGTGCCAGCAGCGTAGGAGGGACAGGGGGCGCATCCTACGAGCAGTACTTC. Protein sequence: CASSVGGTGGASYEQYF. The chain links TRBV9 to TRBJ2-7; TRBD1 agrees at 12 bases. Germline CDR1 reads SGDLS; CDR2 reads YYNGEE. The CDR3 sequence is 17 residues long. V lost 0 bases and J lost 1; bases outside the gene matches: 5.

The chain links TRBV5-1 to TRBJ2-5; 7 bases are a match to TRBD1. CDR1 and CDR2 (germline): SGHRS, YFSETQ. Unmatched junction bases numbered 8, after V lost 5 bases and J lost 4 bases. The CDR3 is made up of 14 amino acids. CDR3 amino acids: CASRPGGSAETQYF. CDR3 nucleotide sequence: TGCGCCAGCAGACCAGGGGGTTCGGCAGAGACCCAGTACTTC.

This clone was detected only a few times. The CDR3 bases are TGCGCCAGCAACCTCTACCGCGGGGACCCTCTACCCGGAGGACAGGGTTGGCGGCAAGAGACCCAGTACTTC. It translates to CASNLYRGDPLPGGQGWRQETQYF. The chain carries TRBV5-1 and TRBJ2-5; 8 bases align to TRBD1. J lost 2 bases, V lost 6 bases, and 36 bases had no gene match. This CDR3 region has 24 residues. Germline lookup yields CDR1 SGHRS and CDR2 YFSETQ.

The chain links TRBV7-6 to TRBJ2-1; the match to TRBD1 covers 9 bases. V lost 0 bases to trimming and J lost 1 base; unmatched junction nucleotides: 7. In germline, CDR1 is SGHVS, CDR2 FNYEAQ. This CDR3 has 18 residues. The CDR3 here is CASSLALTTGGSYNEQFF. The CDR3, as DNA: TGTGCCAGCAGCTTAGCCCTCACGACAGGGGGGTCCTACAATGAGCAGTTCTTC.

The chain carries TRBV2 and TRBJ1-5; 8 positions agree with TRBD1. Germline lookup yields CDR1 SNHLY and CDR2 FYNNEI. V lost 6 bases to trimming and J lost 4 bases; unmatched junction nucleotides: 8. This CDR3 spans 15 amino acids. CDR3 sequence: CASREGTGPNQPQHF. The DNA for the CDR3 is TGTGCCAGCAGGGAGGGGACAGGCCCAAATCAGCCCCAGCATTTT.

The genes are TRBV28 and TRBJ1-5; D not certain. The length of the CDR3 is 12 residues. The V gene's germline CDR1 is MDHEN and CDR2 SYDVKM. The V end was cut by 6 bases, the J end by 9 bases, with 12 bases between. The CDR3 DNA reads as TGTGCCAGCAGGGCGGGGTACGTGCCCCAGCATTTT. Translation: CASRAGYVPQHF. The full variable domain, its missing parts supplied by reference TRBV28 and TRBJ1-5, is DVKVTQSSRYLVKRTGEKVFLECVQDMDHENMFWYRQDPGLGLRLIYFSYDVKMKEKGDIPEGYSVSREKKERFSLILESASTNQTSMYLCASRAGYVPQHFGDGTRLSIL.

This chain joins TRBV18 and TRBJ1-5, with 7 nucleotides matching TRBD1. Germline trimming cut 5 bases from V and 2 bases from J; bases unmatched to any gene: 6. CDR1 KGHSH and CDR2 LQKENI come from the germline V gene. The CDR3 runs 15 residues. The CDR3 region is CASSDRATGNQPQHF. CDR3 sequence (DNA): TGTGCCAGCTCAGACAGGGCAACGGGCAATCAGCCCCAGCATTTT.

The chain has TRBV27 and TRBJ2-1; possible D gene TRBD2, 6 bases. The CDR3 has 17 amino acids. Germline-derived CDR1 and CDR2 are MNHEY and SMNVEV (reference sequence). V gave up 5 bases and J gave up 5 bases, with 22 bases separating them. The CDR3 loop reads CASSPRPGLMLNNEQFF. The CDR3 region has the DNA TGTGCCAGCAGTCCCCGTCCAGGACTAATGCTCAACAATGAGCAGTTCTTC.

J is TRBJ2-6 and V is TRBV6-5; D remains unclear. V shed 4 bases and J shed 0 bases, with 10 bases lying between them. Per the germline V gene, CDR1 is MNHEY and CDR2 is SVGAGI. This CDR3 has 16 residues. The CDR3 here is CASSLSFYSGANVLTF. CDR3 DNA: TGTGCCAGCAGTTTATCTTTTTACTCTGGGGCCAACGTCCTGACTTTC.

The chain couples TRBV7-9 to TRBJ1-1; D ambiguous. The CDR3 has 15 amino acids. Looked up from germline, CDR1 is SEHNR and CDR2 is FQNEAQ (reference sequence). V was trimmed by 0 bases and J by 1 base, leaving 9 bases between them. CDR3 region: CASSLAYSRNTEAFF. The CDR3 DNA follows: TGTGCCAGCAGCTTAGCATATAGCAGGAACACTGAAGCTTTCTTT.

CDR3 residues: CASSQKGQTPTGELFF. DNA for the CDR3: TGCGCCAGCAGCCAAAAGGGACAGACCCCCACCGGGGAGCTGTTTTTT. The chain uses TRBV4-1 and TRBJ2-2; 7 bases line up with TRBD1. V shed 2 bases and J 4 bases; nucleotides not matched to a gene: 7. The CDR3 totals 16 residues. Germline V CDR1 and CDR2: MGHRA, YSYEKL.

The J gene is TRBJ2-1, the V gene TRBV5-6, with 7 nucleotides matching TRBD1. Germline CDR1 and CDR2: SGHDT and YYEEEE. V was clipped by 0 bases and J by 8 bases; unmatched bases: 5. The length of the CDR3 is 14 residues. The CDR3 region is CASSLEGAYYEQFF. Here the CDR3 DNA reads TGTGCCAGCAGCTTGGAGGGGGCGTACTATGAGCAGTTCTTC.

The V and J genes are TRBV9 and TRBJ2-3; 7 nucleotides agree with TRBD1. Germline loops: CDR1 SGDLS, CDR2 YYNGEE. CDR3 size: 16 residues. The ends lost 4 bases at V and 3 bases at J; junction bases unmatched: 11. CDR3 sequence (DNA): TGTGCCAGCAGCCCCGGGACAGACGATGGAACAGATACGCAGTATTTT. It encodes CASSPGTDDGTDTQYF.

This chain uses TRBV28 with TRBJ1-5; D is unclear. With 6 bases removed from V and 5 bases from J, the gap between germline ends came to 8 bases. Germline assignment: CDR1 MDHEN and CDR2 SYDVKM. The CDR3 covers 12 residues. The CDR3 bases are TGTGCCAGCAGGGCAGGATATCAGCCCCAGCATTTT. Translating it yields CASRAGYQPQHF.

The chain links TRBV9 to TRBJ1-3; D not certain. This CDR3 spans 15 amino acids. The V gene lost 1 base and the J gene lost 4 bases, with 12 bases spanning the gap. The germline V gene encodes CDR1 SGDLS and CDR2 YYNGEE. The CDR3 nucleotides read TGTGCCAGCAGCGTAAGTGGCGCGGGAGGAAACACCATATATTTT. This encodes CASSVSGAGGNTIYF.

The V gene is TRBV28, the J gene TRBJ1-5; D unresolved. Trimming took off 10 bases at V and 7 bases at J, with 20 bases between the two ends. This CDR3 contains 14 residues. Germline CDR1 is MDHEN and CDR2 is SYDVKM. CDR3 in DNA: TGTGCCACCTTCGGGGTAGGGTTACTGCAGCCCCAGCATTTT. Its protein is CATFGVGLLQPQHF.

This sequence joins TRBV2 and TRBJ1-1, with D possibly matching TRBD1 (5 bases). Deletions cut 10 bases from V and 0 bases from J, with 18 bases between. Germline V gene lookup returns CDR1 SNHLY and CDR2 FYNNEI. CDR3 length equals 15 residues. The CDR3 sequence: CATGPGSPMNTEAFF. In DNA, the CDR3 is TGTGCCACAGGCCCAGGGTCCCCCATGAACACTGAAGCTTTCTTT.

This chain connects TRBV5-1 to TRBJ1-1; possible D gene TRBD1, 5 bases. The ends were cut back, 7 bases at V and 9 bases at J, with 16 bases in the middle. Germline assignment: CDR1 SGHRS and CDR2 YFSETQ. The CDR3 has 12 amino acids. CDR3 sequence: CASRSTGLKAFF. CDR3 coding DNA: TGCGCCAGCCGGAGCACGGGACTTAAAGCTTTCTTT.